The clone carrying this TCR beta chain occurred many times. This sample stems from a study of neurological immune-mediated disorders. The cDNA came from 5'RACE, which used 10-nucleotide random UMIs. In TCRdb, the 5' RACE reads were re-called with MiXCR into one record per CDR3 protein. This table has about 30,000 distinct CDR3 sequences, approximately 5% appearing once. Per the germline V gene, CDR1 is LGHNT and CDR2 is FRNRAP. Trimming took 5 bases from V and 5 from J; bases not matched to a gene: 9. CDR3 length: 15 residues. Sequencing was done on a sample of CD4+ T cells from blood. The chain employs TRBV12-5 and TRBJ2-3, with 8 nucleotides matching TRBD1. This clonotype originated in a woman aged 45-65 years in good health. The CDR3 DNA sequence: TGTGCTAGTGGTAGGTCGGACAGGGCAATAGATACGCAGTATTTT. This codes for CASGRSDRAIDTQYF.